This paragraph reports one T cell receptor beta chain. The sample holds a few counts of this clonotype. Its antigen is unknown. Per-base qualities were not stored, and no clone one base away is much larger. The CDR3 runs 12 amino acids, cysteine and phenylalanine included. Only the CDR3 part of the read is kept: 36 bases, read in frame from the first base. V loses 4 bases, J loses 4 bases, and the germline ends lie 5 bases apart. CDR1 and CDR2 are drawn from the germline V gene (reference sequence): GTSNPN, SVGIG. This sample was taken from a study of regulatory T cells in long-lasting Graves disease (dated by TCRdb to about 2021). For the wider study: Antithyroid drugs had been taken for less than 3 months by newly diagnosed Graves' disease patients. A total of some 35 samples underwent TCR sequencing, from about 13 patients with persistent Graves' disease and 20 or so patients with newly diagnosed Graves' disease. The study was registered as a clinical trial and conducted in China. Patients with persistent Graves' disease were compared with patients with newly diagnosed Graves' disease using TCR sequencing and RNA sequencing of peripheral blood. The research as a whole found: Persistent disease showed preferential use of TRBV28, TRBJ1-2 and TRBJ2-5, whereas newly diagnosed disease favored TRBV20-1 and TRBJ2-1. Sequencing and analysis were restricted to the TCR beta chain. Compared with newly diagnosed patients, patients with persistent Graves' disease had lower TCR Shannon entropy and fewer highly expanded clones, which suggests clonal expansion. The small sample size was acknowledged by the authors as a limitation that may reduce accuracy. Peripheral blood alone was examined, since thyroid tissue, which constituted the primary lesion, could not be accessed. A larger number of public clonotypes was shared among persistent patients (approximately 2,600) than among newly diagnosed patients (approximately 1,000).

Libraries came from multiplex PCR. The sample was run on an Illumina HiSeq 4000. TCR beta libraries were built with iRepertoire HTBI primers and Arm-PCR amplification of CDR3 regions. Before sequencing, the PCR products went through gel purification. In the source study's methods: Gene usage analysis of CDR3 amino acid clonotypes relied on the 55 to 80 TRBV and 15 or so TRBJ segments identified across samples. Filtered high-quality paired reads were merged into contigs using COPE and FqMerger. BLAST was used to align contigs to the IMGT TRBV, TRBD and TRBJ reference genes, and CDR3 was defined following IMGT. Highly expanded clones were defined as clonotypes with a frequency above 0.1%. Shannon entropy was used to measure repertoire diversity, and the Gini coefficient was used to measure V-J evenness. A clonotype was considered public if more than one individual shared it. TCRdb redid the processing of the public reads, applying fastp at Q25 and MiXCR, and retained in-frame beta chains. Rows with a matching CDR3 protein are joined into one entry that keeps the most common DNA and genes. TCRdb, not the original authors, processed these V and J calls. This sample is represented by 350,000 to 550,000 distinct CDR3 sequences; more than 13% of them were singletons. The top ten constitute 16% of the sample.

Reading the label with the study, this specimen's time point is: newly diagnosed GD, antithyroid drugs for less than 3 months. RNA was extracted from PBMCs in TRIzol for both TCR sequencing and RNA sequencing. The diagnosis of Graves' disease followed American Thyroid Association guidelines. Patients for the study were recruited at an endocrinology department in Xi'an, China. From each patient, approximately 10 milliliters of peripheral blood was collected into an EDTA anticoagulant tube. Ficoll Paque Plus density gradient separation was used to isolate PBMCs, and no further T cell sorting was performed. An Agilent 2100 Bioanalyzer and agarose gel were used to check RNA quality, and a NanoDrop 2000 was used to measure RNA concentration. The same sample was also studied in work on T cells in Graves' hyperthyroidism and ophthalmopathy. Drawing on the second study: Graves' hyperthyroidism was defined as stable when no progression to ophthalmopathy occurred over 18 months of follow-up. The hyperthyroidism patients were between 18 and 65 years old and newly diagnosed, with a disease duration of less than 2 months. Exclusion was applied to patients with uncontrolled infections, other autoimmune diseases, pregnancy or lactation. Diagnoses were based on clinical symptoms, serum thyroxine and TRAb, thyroid ultrasound and orbital computed tomography. For the first round of RT-PCR on the TCR CDR3, the HTBI primer set was used together with the Qiagen OneStep RT-PCR kit. Most expanded thyroid clonotypes (frequency above 0.001) were also found in blood, which suggests that blood repertoires may mirror thyroid immune responses. Ophthalmopathy was separated from stable hyperthyroidism by a 13 V-J signature model, with 85% to 90% sensitivity and 81% to 82% specificity obtained in cross-validation and 80%/75% obtained in testing. In validation, the model predicted progression to ophthalmopathy a median of about 6 months before onset, with over 55% sensitivity and roughly 77% specificity. A discovery cohort of around 98 patients, fewer than 50 with Graves' ophthalmopathy and approximately 57 with stable Graves' hyperthyroidism, was used to find distinguishing TCR V-J signatures. Prospective prediction of ophthalmopathy was tested in an independent validation cohort of about 19 hyperthyroidism patients and 17 patients who later progressed to ophthalmopathy. For training and testing, the 95 to 100 patients in the discovery cohort were randomly divided in a 7:3 ratio. In addition, the study compared T-cell repertoires in thyroid tissue and in blood from roughly 6 Graves' hyperthyroidism patients. Once sampling was done, hyperthyroidism patients were given methimazole at a starting dose of 30 mg daily, whereas ophthalmopathy patients were given high-dose intravenous methylprednisolone. A second multiplex PCR round built the libraries, followed by size selection and purification. Paired-end sequencing of the libraries was performed with 100 bp reads on an Illumina HiSeq2000. SOAPnuke was used to process the raw data, with reads discarded if the reads contained adapters or uncalled bases, had a mean Phred below 15, or lacked an exact constant-primer or identifier match. COPE v1.2.5 was used to merge the high-quality paired reads, and each unique nucleotide sequence was defined as a clonotype. MiTCR v1.1 was used to align clonotypes to the IMGT TRBV, TRBD and TRBJ reference segments. The analysis included only V-J combinations with a frequency above 0.0001, which together covered 99% to 99.2% of the repertoires. The TCS score was defined as the ratio of F50 (clonal expansion) to E x V (chaos), calculated using BLOSUM62-based TCRdist between CDR3 peptides within each V-J. Welch's t-statistics and random forest reduced around 550 V-J features to some 14, which were used in a naive Bayes classifier (R e1071). No statistical method was used to set the sample size in advance, and investigators knew the group allocation. TCR Vbeta CDR3 sequencing of 130 to 150 peripheral blood samples (over 40 ophthalmopathy, 75 to 80 hyperthyroidism and some 17 progressor patients) is reported in the paper.

This clonotype was sampled from a woman aged 25 to 39 with Graves disease. Donor details come from another sample of the same person, matched by shared clones. The chain is encoded by TRBV30 joined to TRBJ2-6; the best D guess is TRBD1, with 5 bases matching. This sample comprised peripheral blood mononuclear cells (PBMCs), obtained at new diagnosis, from a patient treated with antithyroid drugs. The DNA sequence is as follows: TGTGCCTGGACAGGGGGGGCCAACGTCCTGACTTTC. It encodes CAWTGGANVLTF.